This T cell receptor beta chain was identified in a study of CD8+CD57+ T cells in acquired aplastic anemia. Across the whole study: An average of roughly 2.9 ug of DNA was obtained from sorted CD4+ and CD8+ cells.

Findings and caveats of the study: Common to patients and controls were around 30 CD8+ CDR3 sequences. CD8+ Simpson's diversity did not differ significantly between patients and controls.

According to the study, genomic DNA was the template for TCR beta VDJ and CDR3 profiling. TCRdb called the reads again in MiXCR, with one record for every CDR3 protein. The table includes some 200,000 distinct CDR3 sequences, roughly half detected once. Patients selected for sequencing had displayed CD8+CD57+ cell expansion by flow cytometry. This clonotype was recorded a few times. Antigen: not known. The V end was cut by 0 bases, the J end by 5 bases, with 1 base between. Germline CDR1 reads ENHRY; CDR2 reads SYGVKD. CDR3 length: 11 residues. The sample consisted of sorted CD4+, CD8+, or CD8+CD57+ T cells (not recorded which) from PBMCs. J is TRBJ2-5 and V is TRBV10-3; D gene unclear. The origin of this receptor is a human donor with aplastic anemia. The CDR3 reads CAISESETQYF. The CDR3 nucleotides are TGTGCCATCAGTGAGTCGGAGACCCAGTACTTC.